These 10 T cell receptor beta chains came from one sample sequenced in a study of T cell repertoires in cytomegalovirus infection (dated 2019 in TCRdb). These receptors' targets are unknown. Read against the paper, the sample's treatment or condition label means: in vitro stimulation with specific CMV peptide epitopes to enrich CMV-specific T cells. The instrument given in TCRdb is Illumina HiSeq 1500. TCRdb's own reprocessing of the public reads used fastp at Q25 and MiXCR and kept productive beta chains. Every distinct CDR3 protein forms one entry, paired with its most common genes and DNA. The sample profile shows some 900,000 distinct CDR3 sequences; about 33% of them were found once. The top ten hold around 12% of the sample. The sample here was cultured CD8+ T cells from PBMCs, taken from culture after CMV antigen stimulation. These TCRs come from a human donor in good health (CMV status not recorded). Some clones in this sample may be carry-over from other donors' samples.

V and J are TRBV6-1 and TRBJ1-4; D gene unclear. The CDR3 has 17 residues. Germline V CDR1 and CDR2: MNHNS, SASEGT. V lost 8 bases and J 1 base, leaving 20 bases between the germline ends. The DNA of the CDR3 is TGTGCCAGCTTCAAAGGCCCCCAATGGCGAACTAATGAAAAACTGTTTTTT. Translated: CASFKGPQWRTNEKLFF.

The V and J genes are TRBV19 and TRBJ1-2, with D possibly matching TRBD1 (5 bases). The CDR3 length is 13 residues. The V and J ends lost 4 bases and 3 bases respectively, with 9 bases between them. The germline V gene encodes CDR1 LNHDA and CDR2 SQIVND (reference sequence). DNA for the CDR3: TGTGCCAGTAGTACCGACAGTTACTATGGCTACACCTTC. Its protein product is CASSTDSYYGYTF.

The V and J genes are TRBV19 and TRBJ2-2; 10 positions match TRBD1. Germline CDR1 LNHDA, CDR2 SQIVND (reference sequence). CDR3 length: 17 residues. V lost 7 bases, J lost 3 bases, and 11 bases stayed unmatched. The chain's CDR3 is CASINTGTGAYTGELFF. The CDR3 DNA is TGTGCCAGTATCAACACCGGGACAGGGGCTTACACCGGGGAGCTGTTTTTT.

The chain has TRBV7-8 and TRBJ2-1; 8 bases line up with TRBD1. This CDR3 region has 15 residues. Germline assignment: CDR1 SGHVS and CDR2 FQNEAQ. With 2 bases clipped from V and 9 bases from J, the junction kept 9 bases outside the gene matches. The CDR3 region has the DNA TGTGCCAGCAGCTTACTCAGGACAGGGCGTGGTGAGCAGTTCTTC. This encodes CASSLLRTGRGEQFF.

This clonotype occurred many times. V and J are TRBV7-9 and TRBJ1-2, with D unresolved. Germline CDR1 SEHNR, CDR2 FQNEAQ (reference sequence). The CDR3 sequence is 16 residues long. The ends were cut back, 1 base at V and 4 bases at J, with 16 bases in the middle. CDR3 coding DNA: TGTGCCAGCAGCTTAGGGGCCCGACAAGGGCGCTATGGCTACACCTTC. Its translation: CASSLGARQGRYGYTF.

V usage is TRBV7-8 and J usage is TRBJ2-1; D possibly corresponds to TRBD1 (5 bases). This CDR3 is 15 amino acids long. V lost 4 bases and J 5 bases, leaving 15 bases between the germline ends. Germline-derived CDR1 and CDR2 are SGHVS and FQNEAQ. The CDR3 loop is CASSWPQGNNNEQFF. CDR3 DNA sequence: TGTGCCAGCAGCTGGCCCCAGGGAAACAACAATGAGCAGTTCTTC.

The J gene is TRBJ1-6, the V gene TRBV15; D possibly corresponds to TRBD1 (6 bases). This CDR3 has 15 amino acids. CDR1 is LNHNV, CDR2 YYDKDF, per germline (reference sequence). The ends were cut back, 3 bases at V and 14 bases at J, with 20 bases in the middle. In nucleotides, the CDR3 is TGTGCCACCAGCAGTGACAACAGGGACCCCCTCACCCTCCACTTT. Protein sequence: CATSSDNRDPLTLHF. The full variable domain, in which reference TRBV15 and TRBJ1-6 provide the parts outside the CDR3, is DAMVIQNPRYQVTQFGKPVTLSCSQTLNHNVMYWYQQKSSQAPKLLFHYYDKDFNNEADTPDNFQSRRPNTSFCFLDIRSPGLGDTAMYLCATSSDNRDPLTLHFGNGTRLTVT.

The V call is TRBV5-5, the J call TRBJ1-2, with 10 nucleotides matching TRBD1. The CDR3 runs to 14 residues. Germline V gene data show CDR1 as SGHKS and CDR2 as YYEKEE (reference sequence). V shed 2 bases and J 4 bases; nucleotides not matched to a gene: 2. The DNA of the CDR3 is TGTGCCAGCAGCTTCAGGACAGGGGGCTATGGCTACACCTTC. Protein: CASSFRTGGYGYTF.

CDR3: CSVEGAAGESTDTQYF. CDR3 sequence (DNA): TGCAGCGTTGAAGGCGCGGCGGGGGAGAGCACAGATACGCAGTATTTT. The chain has TRBV29-1 and TRBJ2-3; TRBD2 matches 7 bases. J was trimmed by 0 bases and V by 1 base; bases with no gene match: 7. Germline values: CDR1 SQVTM, CDR2 ANQGSEA. The CDR3 has 16 amino acids.

Only one count was recorded for this clonotype. The gene calls are TRBV12-3 or TRBV12-4 and TRBJ2-7, with D possibly being TRBD1 or TRBD2 (5 bases each). With 1 base removed from V and 3 bases from J, the gap between germline ends came to 13 bases. The CDR3 consists of 15 residues. The CDR3 loop reads CASSLGGPKIYEQYF. CDR3 DNA: TGTGCCAGCAGTTTAGGGGGACCCAAAATCTACGAGCAGTACTTC.